The 27 T cell receptor beta chains listed next were all sequenced from one sample in a study of blood T cell repertoires in COVID-19. Libraries were prepared by immunoSEQ multiplex PCR; TCRdb keeps only in-frame clonotypes and omits some of them. The sample lists 200,000 to 250,000 clones; 70% to 85% were seen once. Sequenced: PBMCs or T cells enriched from blood (not recorded which). The receptor set was obtained from a man aged 40-49 years who had recovered from COVID-19.

This chain's CDR3 is CASSVSPNRGQETQYF. The CDR3 DNA reads as TGTGCCAGCAGCGTAAGTCCAAACAGGGGCCAAGAGACCCAGTACTTC. The chain uses TRBV9 and TRBJ2-5; 7 bases agree with TRBD1. CDR3 size: 16 residues. From germline, CDR1 is SGDLS and CDR2 YYNGEE. Trimming cost V 1 base and J 1 base; bases outside gene matches: 7.

This chain connects TRBV7-9 to TRBJ1-5; D is ambiguous. Germline V gene sequence: CDR1 SEHNR, CDR2 FQNEAQ (reference sequence). This CDR3 contains 13 residues. V lost 5 bases and J 8 bases, leaving 13 bases between the germline ends. CDR3 sequence reads: CASSRRGEEPQHF. CDR3 DNA: TGTGCCAGCAGCAGAAGAGGAGAGGAGCCCCAGCATTTT.

This chain uses TRBV7-9 with TRBJ2-3; the D gene is possibly TRBD1 (6 bases). Germline V CDR1 and CDR2: SEHNR, FQNEAQ (reference sequence). This CDR3 has 16 residues. The V end was cut by 6 bases, the J end by 0 bases, with 16 bases between. The DNA for the CDR3 is TGTGCCAGCAGACATAAACGGACAGAGAGCACAGATACGCAGTATTTT. This gives the protein CASRHKRTESTDTQYF.

The chain is built from TRBV4-3 and TRBJ1-2; 7 nucleotides align to TRBD1. The ends lost 1 base at V and 2 bases at J; junction bases unmatched: 13. CDR3 size: 18 residues. CDR1 and CDR2 (germline): LGHNA, YSLEER. CDR3 DNA: TGCGCCAGCAGCCAAGCGAAACAGGGGTCCAACCTAAACTATGGCTACACCTTC. Its protein is CASSQAKQGSNLNYGYTF.

The chain links TRBV7-9 to TRBJ2-5, with D maybe TRBD1 (7 bases). Trimming stripped 5 bases from V and 5 bases from J, with 12 bases between. Germline CDR1 and CDR2: SEHNR and FQNEAQ (reference sequence). The CDR3 loop spans 13 amino acids. As DNA, the CDR3 is TGTGCCAGCAGCCCAGGGGGGACGGAGACCCAGTACTTC. Translation gives CASSPGGTETQYF. The variable domain in full, completed from reference TRBV7-9 and TRBJ2-5, reads DTGVSQNPRHKITKRGQNVTFRCDPISEHNRLYWYRQTLGQGPEFLTYFQNEAQLEKSRLLSDRFSAERPKGSFSTLEIQRTEQGDSAMYLCASSPGGTETQYFGPGTRLLVL.

The rearrangement links TRBV12-5 to TRBJ1-2; TRBD1 matches 10 bases. The CDR3 has 18 residues. V was clipped by 3 bases and J by 4 bases; unmatched bases: 14. Germline V gives CDR1 LGHNT, CDR2 FRNRAP. In DNA, the CDR3 is TGTGCTAGTGGTTTATCTCCGGGACAGGGGACCACCCCCTATGGCTACACCTTC. This translates into CASGLSPGQGTTPYGYTF.

J is TRBJ2-7 and V is TRBV5-5, with a tentative D call TRBD2 (6 bases). The CDR3 totals 15 residues. V was cut by 3 bases and J by 2 bases, with 15 bases left in between. Germline assignment: CDR1 SGHKS and CDR2 YYEKEE (reference sequence). The CDR3 loop is CASSSLGTATYEQYF. The CDR3 DNA reads as TGTGCCAGCAGCTCCCTGGGGACTGCTACCTACGAGCAGTACTTC.

The chain couples TRBV5-1 to TRBJ2-7; 7 positions match TRBD1. CDR1 is SGHRS, CDR2 YFSETQ, per germline. This CDR3 has 14 amino acids. After removal of 4 bases from V and 2 bases from J, the junction contained 6 bases not matched to a gene. The DNA of the CDR3 is TGCGCCAGCAGCCCGCGACAGGGCCCCTACGAGCAGTACTTC. Encoded protein: CASSPRQGPYEQYF.

The chain uses TRBV15 and TRBJ2-1, with 15 bases matching TRBD2. This CDR3 region has 14 residues. Germline CDR1 and CDR2: LNHNV and YYDKDF (reference sequence). With 8 bases clipped from V and 8 bases from J, the junction kept 4 bases outside the gene matches. This CDR3 reads CATGLAGGPHEQFF. The CDR3 nucleotides are TGTGCCACCGGACTAGCGGGAGGGCCACATGAGCAGTTCTTC.

The chain carries TRBV28 and TRBJ1-3; 7 bases are a match to TRBD1. The CDR3 totals 16 residues. The trim removed 5 bases at V and 0 bases at J, leaving 7 bases unmatched. Germline loops: CDR1 MDHEN, CDR2 SYDVKM. This chain's CDR3 is CASSLLRDSSGNTIYF. CDR3 bases: TGTGCCAGCAGTCTCCTTAGGGACAGCTCTGGAAACACCATATATTTT.

The gene calls are TRBV30 and TRBJ2-1, with a weak D call TRBD2 (5 bases). The CDR3 runs to 16 residues. V gave up 1 base and J gave up 3 bases, with 16 bases separating them. The germline CDR1 and CDR2 sequences are GTSNPN and SVGIG (reference sequence). The CDR3 here is CAWSAGPKEDYNEQFF. As DNA, the CDR3 is TGTGCCTGGAGTGCCGGGCCTAAGGAGGACTACAATGAGCAGTTCTTC. Filled out from reference TRBV30 and TRBJ2-1, the complete variable domain reads SQTIHQWPATLVQPVGSPLSLECTVEGTSNPNLYWYRQAAGRGLQLLFYSVGIGQISSEVPQNLSASRPQDRQFILSSKKLLLSDSGFYLCAWSAGPKEDYNEQFFGPGTRLTVL.

This clone turned up a few times. The chain is built from TRBV28 and TRBJ1-3; D is ambiguous. CDR3 length: 15 amino acids. V lost 6 bases to trimming and J lost 1 base, with 13 bases between them. Germline CDR1 reads MDHEN; CDR2 reads SYDVKM. The CDR3 DNA is TGTGCCAGCAGCCCCCTGTCGGGATCTGGAAACACCATATATTTT. Its protein is CASSPLSGSGNTIYF.

CDR3 DNA: TGCGCCAGCAGCATTGCGGCGGGGGGGGATTCACCCCTCCACTTT. This encodes CASSIAAGGDSPLHF. The chain joins TRBV10-2 to TRBJ1-6, with D perhaps matching TRBD1 (5 bases). This CDR3 region has 15 residues. Germline V lookup: CDR1 WSHSY, CDR2 SAAADI. Trimming stripped 6 bases from V and 8 bases from J, with 17 bases between.

The V and J genes are TRBV4-1 and TRBJ1-5; D is perhaps TRBD1 (6 bases). This CDR3 has 14 residues. CDR1 and CDR2 (germline): MGHRA, YSYEKL. V was trimmed by 1 base and J by 7 bases, leaving 11 bases between them. The chain's CDR3 is CASSQGTVRQPQHF. The CDR3, as DNA: TGCGCCAGCAGCCAAGGGACAGTACGGCAGCCCCAGCATTTT.

V is TRBV4-2 and J is TRBJ2-3; 7 bases agree with TRBD1. This CDR3 has 18 amino acids. With 3 bases clipped from V and 4 bases from J, the junction kept 16 bases outside the gene matches. Looked up from germline, CDR1 is LGHNA and CDR2 is YNFKEQ. As DNA, the CDR3 is TGTGCCAGCAGCCAGACCCCATCACGAGGGGGCAGCGCAGATACGCAGTATTTT. This codes for CASSQTPSRGGSADTQYF.

The chain combines TRBV27 with TRBJ2-1; 14 bases are shared with TRBD2. The CDR3 spans 20 residues. With V trimmed by 5 bases and J by 4 bases, 16 bases remained unmatched. The V gene's germline CDR1 is MNHEY and CDR2 SMNVEV (reference sequence). CDR3 bases: TGTGCCAGCAGTCTACCGAGGCAGTCCGGACTAGCGGGAGGTTACAATGAGCAGTTCTTC. Translating it yields CASSLPRQSGLAGGYNEQFF.

The rearrangement links TRBV19 to TRBJ2-7; D may be TRBD1 (5 bases). Deletions cut 5 bases from V and 2 bases from J, with 13 bases between. Germline V gene sequence: CDR1 LNHDA, CDR2 SQIVND (reference sequence). This CDR3 contains 14 residues. CDR3 coding DNA: TGTGCCAGTAGTCCAGGGCACCTACCCTACGAGCAGTACTTC. As protein: CASSPGHLPYEQYF.

The genes are TRBV5-1 and TRBJ1-2; a weak D match, TRBD1 (6 bases). Trimming took 5 bases from V and 7 from J, leaving 18 bases between them. There are 14 residues in the CDR3. CDR1 and CDR2 from the germline V gene are SGHRS and YFSETQ. The CDR3 DNA is TGCGCCAGCAGTGAGAATCCAGGGGTTGGTGGCTACACCTTC. As protein: CASSENPGVGGYTF. The full variable domain, rest sourced from reference TRBV5-1 and TRBJ1-2, is KAGVTQTPRYLIKTRGQQVTLSCSPISGHRSVSWYQQTPGQGLQFLFEYFSETQRNKGNFPGRFSGRQFSNSRSEMNVSTLELGDSALYLCASSENPGVGGYTFGSGTRLTVV.

CDR3 loop: CASSLAIGTPKKAFF. CDR3 nucleotide sequence: TGCGCCAGCAGCTTGGCCATTGGGACACCTAAGAAAGCTTTCTTT. The chain couples TRBV5-1 to TRBJ1-1; possible D gene TRBD1, 6 bases. The germline CDR1 and CDR2 sequences are SGHRS and YFSETQ. V lost 0 bases and J lost 9, with 18 bases in between. The CDR3 totals 15 residues.

The chain combines TRBV18 with TRBJ2-7, with D unclear. The length of the CDR3 is 14 residues. V shed 2 bases and J shed 4 bases, with 12 bases lying between them. The V gene's germline CDR1 is KGHSH and CDR2 LQKENI. The CDR3 reads CASSPLGEVYEQYF. DNA of the CDR3: TGTGCCAGCTCACCATTAGGAGAAGTTTACGAGCAGTACTTC.

This clone has a single count. The rearrangement links TRBV5-1 to TRBJ2-7; 13 bases map to TRBD2. CDR3 length equals 17 residues. Trimming at V came to 2 bases and at J to 0 bases, leaving 5 bases not matched to a gene. Germline CDR1 is SGHRS and CDR2 is YFSETQ. In DNA form, the CDR3 reads TGCGCCAGCAGCTTCGGACTAGCGGGGGAGTTCTCCTACGAGCAGTACTTC. This translates into CASSFGLAGEFSYEQYF.

This chain joins TRBV6-2 or TRBV6-3 and TRBJ1-5; 7 bases fit TRBD1. The trim removed 4 bases at V and 3 bases at J, leaving 3 bases unmatched. The CDR3 loop spans 14 amino acids. CDR1 and CDR2 (germline): MNHEY, SVGEGT. The CDR3 DNA reads TGTGCCAGCAGTTCACAGGGGCCCAATCAGCCCCAGCATTTT. Protein sequence: CASSSQGPNQPQHF.

The chain recombines TRBV19 with TRBJ2-5; D is unresolved. The CDR3 loop spans 10 amino acids. Germline CDR1 and CDR2: LNHDA and SQIVND (reference sequence). V lost 7 bases and J 5 bases, leaving 5 bases between the germline ends. The DNA of the CDR3 is TGTGCCAGTATTCGGGAGACCCAGTACTTC. It specifies CASIRETQYF. The whole variable domain, remainder taken from reference TRBV19 and TRBJ2-5, is DGGITQSPKYLFRKEGQNVTLSCEQNLNHDAMYWYRQDPGQGLRLIYYSQIVNDFQKGDIAEGYSVSREKKESFPLTVTSAQKNPTAFYLCASIRETQYFGPGTRLLVL.

This chain joins TRBV6-5 and TRBJ1-1; D unresolved. Germline assignment: CDR1 MNHEY and CDR2 SVGAGI. The CDR3 is made up of 14 amino acids. Trimming took 6 bases from V and 0 from J, leaving 11 bases between them. The CDR3 DNA is TGTGCCAGCAGGACTCTAACGGTGAACACTGAAGCTTTCTTT. Protein sequence: CASRTLTVNTEAFF.

The rearrangement links TRBV30 to TRBJ2-3; perhaps TRBD2 as D (5 bases). Germline V gene data show CDR1 as GTSNPN and CDR2 as SVGIG (reference sequence). This CDR3 spans 14 amino acids. Trimming took off 0 bases at V and 10 bases at J, with 17 bases between the two ends. As DNA, the CDR3 is TGTGCCTGGAGTGTAAATTCGGGGTTCAACTCGCAGTATTTT. Translation gives CAWSVNSGFNSQYF.

The chain has TRBV10-3 and TRBJ2-5, with TRBD1 matching over 8 bases. Germline V CDR1 and CDR2: ENHRY, SYGVKD. V lost 4 bases and J lost 5; bases outside the gene matches: 18. CDR3 size: 18 residues. The chain's CDR3 is CAISAGTGVPGPEETQYF. The DNA for the CDR3 is TGTGCCATCAGTGCCGGGACAGGCGTACCGGGACCCGAGGAGACCCAGTACTTC.

In this sample, this clone turned up once. The chain recombines TRBV20-1 with TRBJ1-2; no clear D. The CDR3 sequence is 12 residues long. V was shortened by 3 bases and J by 0 bases, with 5 bases between the two germline ends. Per the germline V gene, CDR1 is DFQATT and CDR2 is SNEGSKA (reference sequence). The DNA for the CDR3 is TGCAGTGCTAGTTTAACTAACTATGGCTACACCTTC. Protein: CSASLTNYGYTF.